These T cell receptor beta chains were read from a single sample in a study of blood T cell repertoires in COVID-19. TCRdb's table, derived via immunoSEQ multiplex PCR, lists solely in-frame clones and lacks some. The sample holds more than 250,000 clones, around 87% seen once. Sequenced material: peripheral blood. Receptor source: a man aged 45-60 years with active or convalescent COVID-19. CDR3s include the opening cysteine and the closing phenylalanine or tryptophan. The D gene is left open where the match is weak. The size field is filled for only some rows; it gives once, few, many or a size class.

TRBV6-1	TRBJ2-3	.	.	CASSEAPGYTDTQYF	TGTGCCAGCAGTGAAGCGCCGGGTTACACAGATACGCAGTATTTT
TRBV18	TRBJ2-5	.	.	CASSPRLGETQYF	TGTGCCAGCTCACCTCGACTCGGAGAGACCCAGTACTTC
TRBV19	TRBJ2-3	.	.	CASNSGPSTDTQYF	TGTGCCAGTAACAGCGGGCCTAGCACAGATACGCAGTATTTT
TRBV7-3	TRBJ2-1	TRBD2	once	CASSSRGVSYNEQFF	TGTGCCAGCAGCTCCCGGGGGGTGTCCTACAATGAGCAGTTCTTC
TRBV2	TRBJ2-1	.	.	CASKDTPYNEQFF	TGTGCCAGCAAGGACACCCCCTACAATGAGCAGTTCTTC
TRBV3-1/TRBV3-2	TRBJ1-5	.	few	CASSQGYDQPQHF	TGTGCCAGCAGCCAAGGCTATGATCAGCCCCAGCATTTT
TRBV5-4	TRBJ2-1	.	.	CASSLYGRGYNEQFF	TGTGCCAGCAGCTTGTACGGAAGAGGCTACAATGAGCAGTTCTTC
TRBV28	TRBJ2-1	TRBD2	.	CASSQAGLAGGRNEQFF	TGTGCCAGCAGTCAAGCGGGACTAGCGGGGGGGCGCAATGAGCAGTTCTTC
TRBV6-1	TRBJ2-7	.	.	CASSEKEAGKLTYEQYF	TGTGCCAGCAGTGAAAAGGAGGCGGGAAAGTTAACGTACGAGCAGTACTTC
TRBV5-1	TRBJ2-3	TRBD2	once	CASSWQGLADTDTQYF	TGCGCCAGCAGCTGGCAGGGACTAGCGGACACAGATACGCAGTATTTT
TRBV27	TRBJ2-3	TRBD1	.	CASSPYRGGTDTQYF	TGTGCCAGCAGTCCATACAGGGGGGGCACAGATACGCAGTATTTT
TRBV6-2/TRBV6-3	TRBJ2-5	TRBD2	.	CASSYRRGGQETQYF	TGTGCCAGCAGTTACCGGCGGGGGGGCCAAGAGACCCAGTACTTC
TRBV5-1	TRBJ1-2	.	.	CASSLARPSEGYTF	TGCGCCAGCAGCTTGGCGAGGCCCTCAGAGGGCTACACCTTC
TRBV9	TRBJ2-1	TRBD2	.	CASSVSSGRGYEQFF	TGTGCCAGCAGCGTGTCTAGCGGGAGAGGGTATGAGCAGTTCTTC
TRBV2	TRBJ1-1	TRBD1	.	CASKGQGHTEAFF	TGTGCCAGCAAAGGACAGGGGCACACTGAAGCTTTCTTT
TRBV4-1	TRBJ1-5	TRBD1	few	CASSQGQGAGSNQPQHF	TGCGCCAGCAGCCAGGGACAGGGGGCAGGAAGCAATCAGCCCCAGCATTTT
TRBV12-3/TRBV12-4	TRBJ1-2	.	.	CASSFGAGYTF	TGTGCCAGCAGTTTTGGAGCGGGCTACACCTTC
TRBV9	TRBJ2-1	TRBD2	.	CASSGGLVVNEQFF	TGTGCCAGCAGCGGGGGACTAGTTGTCAATGAGCAGTTCTTC
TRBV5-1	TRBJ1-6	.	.	CASSLGGDVDNSPLHF	TGCGCCAGCAGCTTGGGGGGGGATGTGGATAATTCACCCCTCCACTTT
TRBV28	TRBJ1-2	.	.	CASSPAGPSGYGYTF	TGTGCCAGCAGCCCTGCGGGTCCCAGTGGCTATGGCTACACCTTC